This TCR beta chain is drawn from a study of pediatric ulcerative colitis. Details on this clone: The antigen is not known.

The survey-level immunoSEQ assay was used. Produced via immunoSEQ multiplex PCR; TCRdb's table is partial and in-frame only. The repertoire consists of 30,000 to 35,000 clones, with about 81% occurring once and the leading ten covering over 0.95%. Study-level findings and limits: In rectum, acute severe colitis had expanded clones and less diversity. A couple of patients had blood samples with substantially reduced template counts.

The CDR3 has 16 amino acids. Germline V CDR1 and CDR2: MGHRA, YSYEKL. Trimming took 3 bases from V and 2 from J, leaving 14 bases between them. During colonoscopy, one to two rectal pinch biopsies were collected. This TCR was sampled from a boy aged 5-17 years with mild ulcerative colitis. The chain employs TRBV4-1 and TRBJ1-3, with a tentative D call TRBD1 (6 bases). The sequencing sample was made of gut tissue. The CDR3 here is CASSQPSRGTGNTIYF. CDR3 nucleotide sequence: TGCGCCAGCAGCCAGCCCTCTAGGGGGACTGGAAACACCATATATTTT.